The next 11 T cell receptor beta chains were all read from a single sample in a study of cytomegalovirus exposure and HLA in healthy donors. Sequenced by immunoSEQ multiplex PCR; TCRdb stores in-frame clones only, minus some. In the table there are about 280,000 clones, 70% to 90% of which are singletons. Sequences were obtained from PBMCs. The receptors were sampled from a woman aged 18-29 years in good health and CMV-seronegative.

The rearrangement links TRBV12-5 to TRBJ2-7; D is perhaps TRBD1 (6 bases). The germline CDR1 and CDR2 sequences are LGHNT and FRNRAP. This CDR3 comprises 15 residues. V lost 0 bases, J lost 3 bases, and 12 bases lay in between. In DNA, the CDR3 is TGTGCTAGTGGTTTGGTACAGGGACCCAGCTACGAGCAGTACTTC. Its protein is CASGLVQGPSYEQYF.

The chain couples TRBV28 to TRBJ1-1; D might be TRBD1 (5 bases). The V gene lost 0 bases and the J gene lost 5 bases, with 10 bases spanning the gap. The CDR3 loop spans 14 amino acids. Germline CDR1 reads MDHEN; CDR2 reads SYDVKM. DNA for the CDR3: TGTGCCAGCAGTTTATGGTCGGGGGAAACTGAAGCTTTCTTT. Amino acid sequence: CASSLWSGETEAFF.

This clone appeared once. V gene TRBV25-1 combines with J gene TRBJ1-2; 7 nucleotides match TRBD1. This CDR3 comprises 14 residues. Germline lookup yields CDR1 MGHDK and CDR2 SYGVNS. V was pared by 6 bases and J by 6 bases, with 10 bases of the junction left unmatched. The CDR3: CASRGVGTVDGYTF. In DNA, the CDR3 is TGTGCCAGCAGGGGGGTAGGGACAGTTGATGGCTACACCTTC.

This clone appeared once. The chain joins TRBV7-6 to TRBJ2-1; D not certain. This CDR3 is built from 13 residues. Germline loops: CDR1 SGHVS, CDR2 FNYEAQ. V was pared by 1 base and J by 10 bases, with 11 bases between. The CDR3 DNA is TGTGCCAGCAGCTTAGAAGTGTGGGCCGAGCAGTTCTTC. It encodes CASSLEVWAEQFF.

V gene TRBV28 combines with J gene TRBJ2-1; D remains unclear. The CDR3 sequence is 12 residues long. The germline V gene has CDR1 MDHEN and CDR2 SYDVKM. Trimming stripped 5 bases from V and 7 bases from J, with 9 bases between. The CDR3 sequence is CASSTTTNEQFF. The DNA for the CDR3 is TGTGCCAGCAGTACCACAACGAATGAGCAGTTCTTC.

The chain couples TRBV9 to TRBJ1-5, with D possibly TRBD1 on 5 matching bases. The CDR3 loop spans 14 amino acids. The germline V gene has CDR1 SGDLS and CDR2 YYNGEE. Trimming left V 4 bases short and J 4 bases short, with 12 bases between. The CDR3 protein is CASSPWGVNQPQHF. CDR3 in DNA: TGTGCCAGCAGCCCATGGGGGGTGAATCAGCCCCAGCATTTT.

The J gene is TRBJ2-1, the V gene TRBV28, with TRBD2 matching over 9 bases. J lost 8 bases, V lost 1 base, and 6 bases had no gene match. The CDR3 has 15 amino acids. CDR1 and CDR2 from the germline V gene are MDHEN and SYDVKM. The CDR3 sequence: CASSLLVAGEYEQFF. In DNA form, the CDR3 reads TGTGCCAGCAGTTTATTAGTAGCGGGAGAGTATGAGCAGTTCTTC.

The chain uses TRBV28 and TRBJ1-2; no clear D gene. Germline lookup yields CDR1 MDHEN and CDR2 SYDVKM. The V gene lost 6 bases and the J gene lost 8 bases, with 19 bases spanning the gap. The CDR3 runs to 14 residues. The CDR3 nucleotides are TGTGCCAGCAGGTTCCTTCGGGAGGGAGGGGGCTACACCTTC. This encodes CASRFLREGGGYTF.

The V gene is TRBV5-5, the J gene TRBJ2-7; D is unresolved. The germline V and J ends were trimmed by 1 base and 3 bases, with 14 bases remaining between them. CDR3 length equals 15 residues. Germline CDR1 is SGHKS and CDR2 is YYEKEE (reference sequence). The CDR3 DNA reads as TGTGCCAGCAGCTTGTTAGCCACTCCTATCTACGAGCAGTACTTC. It yields the protein CASSLLATPIYEQYF.

This chain connects TRBV6-6 to TRBJ1-4; TRBD1 agrees at 9 bases. This CDR3 has 13 amino acids. The germline gives CDR1 MNHNY, CDR2 SVGAGI (reference sequence). V shed 10 bases and J 5 bases; nucleotides not matched to a gene: 5. The CDR3 nucleotides read TGTGCCACGGCGGGACAGGGAAATGAAAAACTGTTTTTT. Translating it yields CATAGQGNEKLFF.

The rearrangement uses TRBV5-1 and TRBJ2-2; no reliable D call. Germline CDR1 is SGHRS and CDR2 is YFSETQ. CDR3 length: 14 residues. V lost 0 bases to trimming and J lost 6 bases, with 9 bases between them. DNA of the CDR3: TGCGCCAGCAGCTTGGATCGTCTACCCGGGGAGCTGTTTTTT. Protein: CASSLDRLPGELFF.